This T cell receptor beta chain was observed in a study of blood T cell repertoires in COVID-19 (dated by TCRdb to the early 2020s). Regarding the complete study: Collaborator samples came from the United States, Italy and Spain and covered acute and convalescent phases of COVID-19. The material from the prospective study consisted of cDNA or gDNA derived from T cells, B-cell-depleted T cells, or PBMCs. The dataset comprised deeply sampled blood TCRbeta repertoires from subjects exposed to, actively infected with, or recovered from COVID-19. The repertoires were released in a freely available public database intended as a resource for research on the immune response to SARS-CoV-2. Samples were obtained from the ongoing ImmuneRACE study (first 160 participants) and from some 1,200 subjects provided by 6 global collaborators. Sample metadata almost always included a de-identified subject ID, COVID-19 status, age in years and sex. Where HLA class I and class II types were available, the types were taken from metadata supplied by the sample provider, not from assay-based typing.

The investigation overall reported the following: Clinical and demographic metadata were provided uncurated, with the amount varying by source and participant.

TCRbeta CDR3 regions were amplified from genomic DNA by means of the immunoSEQ Assay, a bias-controlled multiplex PCR. Per the authors' processing: Within the assay, amplification of reference gene primers was used to estimate how many nucleated cells each sample contained. Sequence reads were collapsed and filtered to measure the absolute abundance of every unique TCRbeta CDR3 rearrangement. For each sample, productive Simpson clonality was calculated by taking the square root of Simpson's diversity index across productive rearrangements. TCRdb mirrors the immuneACCESS table, restricted to in-frame sequences. Some clones are absent from its copies; in checked studies, under half trace to an unresolved V gene, and the reason for the others is unknown. Clonal size and the V and J genes are those of that table, whereas D and trimming came from the DNA. Within this sample are approximately 29,000 clones, with 85% to 90% of them counted one time only. The ten largest make up about 13% of the sample.

In the case of this clone: Its specific antigen is unknown. Base-call qualities are not available, and no considerably larger clone is one nucleotide away.

Whole blood was collected in K2EDTA tubes by collaborating institutions according to the institutions' own protocols. For TCRbeta analysis, collaborators shipped samples as frozen whole blood, isolated PBMCs, or DNA extracted from either of those sample types. The source is a man between 70 and 80 years old with active COVID-19. Sequenced material: peripheral blood.

This receptor carries the CDR3 CASSLGLDLSGQYF. The DNA sequence is as follows: TGTGCCAGCAGCTTAGGGCTAGACCTCTCTGGGCAGTATTTT. The receptor chain draws on TRBV7-2 and TRBJ2-3, with the D gene uncertain. The germline ends are 16 bases apart after V is trimmed by 1 base and J by 11 bases. CDR3 length: 14 amino acids, cysteine to phenylalanine. The DNA shown is the 42-base CDR3, in frame from base 1. The CDR1 and CDR2 encoded by the germline V gene are SGHTA and FQGNSA.